Listed here are 15 T cell receptor beta chains from one sample, sequenced in a study of blood T cell repertoires in COVID-19. TCRdb keeps only in-frame clones here, not all; method: immunoSEQ multiplex PCR. Altogether 140,000 to 150,000 clones are present, approximately 80% being singletons, with the ten largest covering more than 8%. The sample comprised peripheral blood. The receptors originated from a human donor in a cohort sampled during active COVID-19.

This rearrangement joins TRBV5-4 to TRBJ2-7; 11 bases fit TRBD2. This CDR3 is 15 amino acids long. CDR1 SGHNT and CDR2 YYREEE come from the germline V gene (reference sequence). Trimming took 1 base from V and 2 from J; bases not matched to a gene: 2. The CDR3 DNA follows: TGTGCCAGCAGCTTGATGACTAGCGGGACCTACGAGCAGTACTTC. The encoded protein is CASSLMTSGTYEQYF.

The chain joins TRBV6-5 to TRBJ2-5, with D possibly matching TRBD1 (6 bases). Germline V gene data show CDR1 as MNHEY and CDR2 as SVGAGI. This CDR3 spans 13 amino acids. V lost 6 bases to trimming and J lost 6 bases, with 14 bases between them. The CDR3 region is CASSRDRKKTQYF. The CDR3 region has the DNA TGTGCCAGCAGCCGCGACAGGAAGAAGACCCAGTACTTC.

This chain joins TRBV5-1 and TRBJ2-7; 8 bases map to TRBD1. The CDR3 runs to 17 residues. CDR1 is SGHRS and CDR2 is YFSETQ in the germline V gene. Trimming at V came to 5 bases and at J to 3 bases, leaving 16 bases not matched to a gene. As DNA, the CDR3 is TGCGCCAGCAGTGGGGCCTCGACAGGGGCCCGTTTCTACGAGCAGTACTTC. Translation: CASSGASTGARFYEQYF.

V usage is TRBV15 and J usage is TRBJ2-1, with 7 bases identical to TRBD2. The CDR3 sequence is 15 residues long. The V gene end was trimmed by 1 base and the J gene end by 2 bases; junction bases not matched to a gene: 2. CDR1 and CDR2 (germline): LNHNV, YYDKDF (reference sequence). The CDR3 nucleotides read TGTGCCACCAGCAGAGGCGGGACTACCTACAATGAGCAGTTCTTC. Residues: CATSRGGTTYNEQFF.

The chain is built from TRBV18 and TRBJ2-1; 7 bases are shared with TRBD2. The CDR3 sequence is 15 residues long. The junction had 8 bases not matched to a gene; V was cut back by 4 bases and J by 5 bases. Germline lookup yields CDR1 KGHSH and CDR2 LQKENI. CDR3 bases: TGTGCCAGCTCACGTGGAATGGCGGGAGACAATGAGCAGTTCTTC. As protein: CASSRGMAGDNEQFF.

The chain has TRBV3-1 (or the pseudogene TRBV3-2) and TRBJ1-2; a weak D match, TRBD1 (6 bases). V was shortened by 4 bases and J by 2 bases, with 14 bases between the two germline ends. The CDR3 consists of 15 residues. The germline V gene has CDR1 LGHDT and CDR2 YNNKEL (reference sequence). The CDR3 loop reads CASSRETGQNYGYTF. As DNA, the CDR3 is TGTGCCAGCAGCCGAGAAACAGGGCAAAACTATGGCTACACCTTC.

This clone was recorded a few times. This chain uses TRBV14 with TRBJ2-7; possibly TRBD1 for D (6 bases). The germline V and J ends were trimmed by 0 bases and 0 bases, with 9 bases remaining between them. Germline V gene data show CDR1 as SGHDN and CDR2 as FVKESK. This CDR3 has 15 residues. The CDR3 coding sequence is TGTGCCAGCAGCCAAGATCTGGGACACTCCTACGAGCAGTACTTC. This translates into CASSQDLGHSYEQYF.

The chain carries TRBV2 and TRBJ1-2, with unresolved D. The CDR3 sequence is 16 residues long. Germline V gene data show CDR1 as SNHLY and CDR2 as FYNNEI. The V gene lost 1 base and the J gene lost 7 bases, with 19 bases spanning the gap. The CDR3 protein is CASSEGVSRREVGYTF. The CDR3 DNA reads as TGTGCCAGCAGTGAAGGGGTTAGCCGTCGAGAGGTTGGCTACACCTTC. Full variable domain (rest looked up from reference TRBV2 and TRBJ1-2): EPEVTQTPSHQVTQMGQEVILRCVPISNHLYFYWYRQILGQKVEFLVSFYNNEISEKSEIFDDQFSVERPDGSNFTLKIRSTKLEDSAMYFCASSEGVSRREVGYTFGSGTRLTVV.

The rearrangement links TRBV28 to TRBJ1-3; D might be TRBD1 (5 bases). Trimming cost V 6 bases and J 0 bases, with 12 bases left between them. CDR1 MDHEN and CDR2 SYDVKM come from the germline V gene. The CDR3 length is 15 residues. The CDR3 bases are TGTGCCAGCAGCCTTGGACACGTCTCTGGAAACACCATATATTTT. Translated: CASSLGHVSGNTIYF.

V and J are TRBV4-2 and TRBJ1-3; D is undetermined. V gave up 0 bases and J gave up 0 bases, with 9 bases separating them. The CDR3 extends over 16 amino acids. Germline V gene data show CDR1 as LGHNA and CDR2 as YNFKEQ. CDR3 sequence reads: CASSQDLGGSGNTIYF. The DNA of the CDR3 is TGTGCCAGCAGCCAAGATCTGGGAGGCTCTGGAAACACCATATATTTT.

The chain employs TRBV7-2 and TRBJ2-7; TRBD2 matches 15 bases. Trimming at V came to 5 bases and at J to 2 bases, leaving 7 bases not matched to a gene. Germline assignment: CDR1 SGHTA and CDR2 FQGNSA. The CDR3 has 17 amino acids. CDR3 protein: CASSPPGLAGGTYEQYF. CDR3 nucleotide sequence: TGTGCCAGCAGCCCCCCGGGACTAGCGGGAGGCACCTACGAGCAGTACTTC.

The gene calls are TRBV6-5 and TRBJ1-5; 10 nucleotides align to TRBD1. The J segment lost 2 bases and the V segment lost 4 bases, leaving 5 bases of the junction unmatched. The CDR3 is made up of 16 amino acids. Germline lookup yields CDR1 MNHEY and CDR2 SVGAGI. The CDR3 sequence is CASSFWGTGGNQPQHF. CDR3 bases: TGTGCCAGCAGTTTTTGGGGGACAGGGGGCAATCAGCCCCAGCATTTT.

The CDR3 DNA reads TGTGCCAGCAGCCAAGATCCTAGCGGGAGAGGTCGCGAGCAGTACTTC. Protein sequence: CASSQDPSGRGREQYF. The V and J genes are TRBV4-2 and TRBJ2-7; the match to TRBD2 covers 10 bases. CDR1 LGHNA and CDR2 YNFKEQ come from the germline V gene. Trimming took 0 bases from V and 6 from J; bases not matched to a gene: 8. The CDR3 consists of 16 residues.

V usage is TRBV2 and J usage is TRBJ2-7; 8 bases map to TRBD2. Trimming took 10 bases from V and 6 from J; bases not matched to a gene: 14. The CDR3 spans 14 residues. From germline, CDR1 is SNHLY and CDR2 FYNNEI. CDR3 residues: CAISSGTSFSEQYF. CDR3 bases: TGTGCCATCTCCTCCGGGACTAGTTTCTCCGAGCAGTACTTC.

V and J are TRBV5-1 and TRBJ2-5; TRBD1 matches at 7 bases. CDR3 length: 14 residues. J gave up 5 bases and V 4 bases, and 8 bases lay outside the gene matches. The germline V gene has CDR1 SGHRS and CDR2 YFSETQ. For the CDR3, the DNA is TGCGCCAGCAGCGAAGGACAGGTTACGGAGACCCAGTACTTC. It encodes CASSEGQVTETQYF.